This T cell receptor beta chain was observed in a study of blood T cell repertoires in COVID-19. For the study at large: Sites in the United States, Italy and Spain provided acute and convalescent COVID-19 samples.

The assay was immunoSEQ multiplex PCR, and TCRdb's table has in-frame clones only and misses some. This sample has hundreds of thousands of clones, with more than 75% found just once. V lost 4 bases and J lost 5; bases outside the gene matches: 13. Germline CDR1 and CDR2: MGHRA and YSYEKL. The CDR3 spans 16 residues. This TCR was sampled from a woman aged 60-75 years with COVID-19, enrolled during active disease. The J gene is TRBJ2-7, the V gene TRBV4-1; 8 nucleotides match TRBD1. The sequenced sample consisted of peripheral blood. The CDR3: CASSLRHGQGTHEQYF. The DNA for the CDR3 is TGCGCCAGCAGCCTAAGACACGGACAGGGAACCCACGAGCAGTACTTC.